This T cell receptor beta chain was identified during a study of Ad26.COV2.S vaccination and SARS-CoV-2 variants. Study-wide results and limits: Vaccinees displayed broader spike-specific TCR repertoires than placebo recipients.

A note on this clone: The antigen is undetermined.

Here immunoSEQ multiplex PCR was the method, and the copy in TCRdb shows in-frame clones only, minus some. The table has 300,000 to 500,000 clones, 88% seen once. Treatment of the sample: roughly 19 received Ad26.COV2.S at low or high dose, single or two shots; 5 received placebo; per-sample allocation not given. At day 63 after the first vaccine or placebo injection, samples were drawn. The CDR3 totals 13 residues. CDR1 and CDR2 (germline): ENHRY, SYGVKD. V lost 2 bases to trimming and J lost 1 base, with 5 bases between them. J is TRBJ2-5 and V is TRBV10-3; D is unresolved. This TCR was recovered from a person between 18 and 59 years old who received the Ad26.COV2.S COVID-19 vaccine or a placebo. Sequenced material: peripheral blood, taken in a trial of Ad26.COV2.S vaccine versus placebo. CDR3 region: CAISERVQETQYF. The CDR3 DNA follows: TGTGCCATCAGTGAGAGGGTCCAAGAGACCCAGTACTTC.